One sample yielded the 28 T cell receptor beta chains listed below, sequenced in a study of a mutant IDH1 vaccine in newly diagnosed glioma. TCRdb's table, derived via immunoSEQ multiplex PCR, lists solely in-frame clones and lacks some. The sample has about 31,000 clones, approximately 92% seen once. The time point is: week 47, end of study. One vaccine dose held 300 ug of mutant IDH1 20-mer peptide and came with topical imiquimod. These receptors have no identified antigens. The material was PBMCs, obtained from a glioma patient whose treatment included an IDH1 peptide vaccine. The receptors were gathered from a woman between 40 and 50 years old with glioma.

V gene TRBV20-1 combines with J gene TRBJ1-1; 8 positions match TRBD1. CDR1 and CDR2 from the germline V gene are DFQATT and SNEGSKA (reference sequence). Germline trimming cut 5 bases from V and 11 bases from J; bases unmatched to any gene: 7. This CDR3 has 11 residues. The CDR3 reads CSAPSQGAAFF. CDR3 DNA sequence: TGCAGTGCTCCATCCCAGGGGGCGGCTTTCTTT.

The J gene is TRBJ1-5, the V gene TRBV6-6, with TRBD1 identical over 7 bases. Germline lookup yields CDR1 MNHNY and CDR2 SVGAGI (reference sequence). The CDR3 is made up of 16 amino acids. J gave up 3 bases and V 4 bases, and 9 bases lay outside the gene matches. The CDR3 coding sequence is TGTGCCAGCAGTTCGCCGGGACAGAGCATCAATCAGCCCCAGCATTTT. Amino acids: CASSSPGQSINQPQHF.

This chain connects TRBV1 to TRBJ1-2; the D call TRBD1 from the table was never checked on the DNA. TRBV1 is annotated as a pseudogene. This CDR3 is 14 amino acids long. The CDR3 region is CTSSRSGTHYGYTF. The CDR3 bases are TGCACCAGCAGCCGGTCCGGGACACATTATGGCTACACCTTC.

The chain couples TRBV7-9 to TRBJ1-2; 9 bases are shared with TRBD1. The CDR3 covers 15 residues. Losses at the gene ends were 1 base for V and 8 bases for J; bases not matched to a gene: 8. Germline V lookup: CDR1 SEHNR, CDR2 FQNEAQ (reference sequence). CDR3: CASSLGGQGRDGYTF. CDR3 DNA sequence: TGTGCCAGCAGCTTAGGGGGACAGGGACGAGACGGCTACACCTTC.

The genes are TRBV9 and TRBJ2-2; D possibly matches TRBD1 or TRBD2 (7 bases each). Trimming left V 0 bases short and J 4 bases short, with 16 bases between. This CDR3 has 17 residues. CDR1 and CDR2 from the germline V gene are SGDLS and YYNGEE. This chain's CDR3 is CASSVGGGGAGTGELFF. The CDR3 region has the DNA TGTGCCAGCAGCGTAGGGGGAGGGGGCGCGGGCACCGGGGAGCTGTTTTTT.

The rearrangement links TRBV4-1 to TRBJ2-6; D gene ambiguous. Trimming stripped 1 base from V and 0 bases from J, with 10 bases between. The CDR3 sequence is 17 residues long. Germline V gene data show CDR1 as MGHRA and CDR2 as YSYEKL. The CDR3 spells CASSQAARISGANVLTF. DNA of the CDR3: TGCGCCAGCAGCCAAGCAGCCCGGATCTCTGGGGCCAACGTCCTGACTTTC.

The rearrangement uses TRBV6-5 and TRBJ1-2; weak D call: TRBD1 (5 bases). CDR1 and CDR2 from the germline V gene are MNHEY and SVGAGI. V gave up 7 bases and J gave up 10 bases, with 25 bases separating them. This CDR3 has 15 amino acids. For the CDR3, the DNA is TGTGCCAGCATTCTAGGGGCCCAACTAACGGTTCTCTACACCTTC. Its protein product is CASILGAQLTVLYTF.

V usage is TRBV9 and J usage is TRBJ2-3; D call uncertain. This CDR3 comprises 15 residues. The germline gives CDR1 SGDLS, CDR2 YYNGEE. V was trimmed by 0 bases and J by 0 bases, leaving 8 bases between them. CDR3 amino acids: CASSVAVDSTDTQYF. The CDR3 DNA reads as TGTGCCAGCAGCGTAGCGGTCGATAGCACAGATACGCAGTATTTT.

The gene calls are TRBV4-1 and TRBJ2-1, with D possibly TRBD2 on 6 matching bases. Germline values: CDR1 MGHRA, CDR2 YSYEKL. CDR3 length: 13 amino acids. The ends were cut back, 5 bases at V and 8 bases at J, with 13 bases in the middle. In DNA, the CDR3 is TGCGCCAGCAGCACGACTAGTGTCGATGAGCAGTTCTTC. Translation gives CASSTTSVDEQFF.

This clone appeared a single time. The V call is TRBV5-1, the J call TRBJ1-2; D is undetermined. Trimming shortened V by 1 base and J by 1 base, and 8 bases separated the two germline ends. This CDR3 is built from 14 residues. Germline V CDR1 and CDR2: SGHRS, YFSETQ. CDR3 protein: CASSLNGNNYGYTF. DNA of the CDR3: TGCGCCAGCAGCTTGAACGGCAATAACTATGGCTACACCTTC. Filled out from reference TRBV5-1 and TRBJ1-2, the complete variable domain reads KAGVTQTPRYLIKTRGQQVTLSCSPISGHRSVSWYQQTPGQGLQFLFEYFSETQRNKGNFPGRFSGRQFSNSRSEMNVSTLELGDSALYLCASSLNGNNYGYTFGSGTRLTVV.

The chain employs TRBV7-9 and TRBJ2-4, with D tentatively TRBD1 (5 bases). The CDR3 is made up of 13 amino acids. Trimming stripped 6 bases from V and 13 bases from J, with 19 bases between. Germline CDR1 is SEHNR and CDR2 is FQNEAQ (reference sequence). The CDR3 protein is CASSSIQGVLQYF. The CDR3 DNA sequence: TGTGCCAGCAGTTCCATCCAGGGTGTACTGCAGTACTTC. The variable domain in full, completed from reference TRBV7-9 and TRBJ2-4, reads DTGVSQNPRHKITKRGQNVTFRCDPISEHNRLYWYRQTLGQGPEFLTYFQNEAQLEKSRLLSDRFSAERPKGSFSTLEIQRTEQGDSAMYLCASSSIQGVLQYFGAGTRLSVL.

V and J are TRBV6-4 and TRBJ2-3; D not certain. The germline V gene encodes CDR1 MRHNA and CDR2 SNTAGT. The CDR3 covers 14 residues. V lost 3 bases to trimming and J lost 0 bases, with 7 bases between them. CDR3 region: CASSERGSTDTQYF. The CDR3 nucleotides are TGTGCCAGCAGTGAGCGAGGCAGCACAGATACGCAGTATTTT.

The count of this clone is one. V is TRBV2 and J is TRBJ1-1; no definite D call. The V end lost 2 bases, the J end lost 1 base, and 5 bases lay between the germline ends. Germline V CDR1 and CDR2: SNHLY, FYNNEI. CDR3 length: 13 amino acids. Here the CDR3 DNA reads TGTGCCAGCAGTGAAATTGGGAACACTGAAGCTTTCTTT. Protein product: CASSEIGNTEAFF. The whole variable domain, filled in from reference TRBV2 and TRBJ1-1, reads EPEVTQTPSHQVTQMGQEVILRCVPISNHLYFYWYRQILGQKVEFLVSFYNNEISEKSEIFDDQFSVERPDGSNFTLKIRSTKLEDSAMYFCASSEIGNTEAFFGQGTRLTVV.

In its sample, this clone was seen once. The chain uses TRBV5-4 and TRBJ2-5; D possibly corresponds to TRBD2 (5 bases). Germline V gene sequence: CDR1 SGHNT, CDR2 YYREEE (reference sequence). This CDR3 contains 13 residues. V shed 3 bases and J shed 1 base, with 7 bases lying between them. As DNA, the CDR3 is TGTGCCAGCAGCTCTGGAGGCCAAGAGACCCAGTACTTC. It encodes CASSSGGQETQYF.

In its sample, this clone was seen a few times. The gene calls are TRBV21-1 and TRBJ1-5; the listed D gene, TRBD1, was not tested against the DNA. TRBV21-1 counts as a pseudogene. The length of the CDR3 is 16 residues. CDR3 residues: CASSKAQCRYNQPQHF. The CDR3 DNA sequence: TGTGCCAGCAGCAAAGCGCAGTGTCGATACAATCAGCCCCAGCATTTT.

The chain is built from TRBV25-1 and TRBJ1-6; no definite D call. The germline V gene encodes CDR1 MGHDK and CDR2 SYGVNS. The CDR3 is made up of 11 amino acids. The V gene lost 5 bases and the J gene lost 16 bases, with 12 bases spanning the gap. The CDR3 DNA reads as TGTGCCAGCAGTTTGGGTGCAGCTCTCCACTTT. Its translation is CASSLGAALHF.

The gene calls are TRBV14 and TRBJ2-7; D remains unclear. V shed 2 bases and J shed 0 bases, with 5 bases lying between them. The CDR3 has 13 amino acids. Germline values: CDR1 SGHDN, CDR2 FVKESK. The CDR3 DNA reads TGTGCCAGCAGCCAATTGGGCTCCTACGAGCAGTACTTC. Protein product: CASSQLGSYEQYF.

The chain carries TRBV27 and TRBJ1-5; the match to TRBD1 covers 9 bases. This CDR3 comprises 15 residues. With 2 bases clipped from V and 5 bases from J, the junction kept 4 bases outside the gene matches. Per the germline V gene, CDR1 is MNHEY and CDR2 is SMNVEV (reference sequence). Written as DNA, the CDR3 is TGTGCCAGCAGTTTAGGGACAGGGTACGATCAGCCCCAGCATTTT. Translating gives CASSLGTGYDQPQHF.

The chain carries TRBV7-7 and TRBJ2-7; unclear D gene. Germline CDR1 SSHAT, CDR2 FNYEAQ (reference sequence). CDR3 length: 10 residues. The CDR3 here is CAREGYEQYF. The DNA for the CDR3 is TGTGCTAGGGAAGGCTACGAGCAGTACTTC.

V and J are TRBV7-9 and TRBJ1-4; no definite D call. This CDR3 spans 15 amino acids. In germline, CDR1 is SEHNR, CDR2 FQNEAQ (reference sequence). V was pared by 2 bases and J by 4 bases, with 11 bases between. In DNA, the CDR3 is TGTGCCAGCAGCTTAAAGCAGAGCCTTAATGAAAAACTGTTTTTT. As protein: CASSLKQSLNEKLFF.

The rearrangement links TRBV7-8 to TRBJ2-7; no definite D call. There are 11 residues in the CDR3. V lost 0 bases to trimming and J lost 6 bases, with 3 bases between them. Germline values: CDR1 SGHVS, CDR2 FQNEAQ. CDR3 sequence reads: CASSLAAEQYF. In DNA, the CDR3 is TGTGCCAGCAGCTTAGCGGCCGAGCAGTACTTC.

The chain uses TRBV6-7 and TRBJ2-2, with a weak D call TRBD1 (6 bases). TRBV6-7 is noted as an ORF with a role that remains uncertain. The CDR3 consists of 17 residues. The ends were cut back, 6 bases at V and 1 base at J, with 18 bases in the middle. The CDR3 loop reads CASSSILRQENTGELFF. CDR3 bases: TGTGCCAGCAGCTCTATCCTCAGACAGGAGAACACCGGGGAGCTGTTTTTT.

V and J are TRBV28 and TRBJ1-2, with D tentatively TRBD1 (5 bases). Germline V CDR1 and CDR2: MDHEN, SYDVKM. This CDR3 has 14 amino acids. Trimming left V 5 bases short and J 2 bases short, with 12 bases between. The CDR3 bases are TGTGCCAGCAGTGGCGGGACGGTGAACTATGGCTACACCTTC. This translates into CASSGGTVNYGYTF.

V usage is TRBV6-1 and J usage is TRBJ1-5; possibly TRBD1 for D (6 bases). The CDR3 length is 15 residues. Germline V CDR1 and CDR2: MNHNS, SASEGT. V was cut by 7 bases and J by 0 bases, with 13 bases left in between. The CDR3 region has the DNA TGTGCCAGCATGGGGGGCGTCGATAGCAATCAGCCCCAGCATTTT. It is translated as CASMGGVDSNQPQHF.

CDR3 in amino acids: CASSMVGFHEQFF. In DNA, the CDR3 is TGTGCCAGTAGTATGGTAGGGTTCCATGAGCAGTTCTTC. The rearrangement uses TRBV19 and TRBJ2-1; D ambiguous. Germline CDR1 reads LNHDA; CDR2 reads SQIVND (reference sequence). The V end was cut by 3 bases, the J end by 8 bases, with 11 bases between. This CDR3 has 13 amino acids. The full variable domain, in which reference TRBV19 and TRBJ2-1 provide the parts outside the CDR3, is DGGITQSPKYLFRKEGQNVTLSCEQNLNHDAMYWYRQDPGQGLRLIYYSQIVNDFQKGDIAEGYSVSREKKESFPLTVTSAQKNPTAFYLCASSMVGFHEQFFGPGTRLTVL.

The chain combines TRBV2 with TRBJ2-3; 8 bases map to TRBD2. The CDR3 length is 15 residues. From germline, CDR1 is SNHLY and CDR2 FYNNEI. V lost 4 bases and J lost 6; bases outside the gene matches: 9. In DNA form, the CDR3 reads TGTGCCAGCAGTGTAAGCGGGAGTCCCTCCGATACGCAGTATTTT. It specifies CASSVSGSPSDTQYF.

This rearrangement joins TRBV4-3 to TRBJ2-7, with D unresolved. The V end lost 0 bases, the J end lost 5 bases, and 8 bases lay between the germline ends. Germline V gives CDR1 LGHNA, CDR2 YSLEER. The CDR3 totals 13 residues. Here the CDR3 DNA reads TGCGCCAGCAGCCAAGACTGGTCTAACGAGCAGTACTTC. This translates into CASSQDWSNEQYF.

This chain links TRBV7-9 with TRBJ1-4; TRBD1 is a possible D gene (6 bases). V was clipped by 1 base and J by 0 bases, with 9 bases between them. The CDR3 is 16 residues long. Germline CDR1 is SEHNR and CDR2 is FQNEAQ (reference sequence). Here the CDR3 reads CASSLDGGPTNEKLFF. The CDR3 nucleotides are TGTGCCAGCAGCTTAGACGGGGGGCCAACTAATGAAAAACTGTTTTTT.